This paragraph reports one T cell receptor beta chain. Compared with germline, one end of the junction differs, possibly owing to a read error. This record belongs to a study of regulatory T cells in long-lasting Graves disease. The overall study: Persistent Graves' disease denoted over 5 years of antithyroid drugs plus positive TSH receptor antibodies.

The length of the CDR3 is 14 residues. The V gene's germline CDR1 is MNHEY and CDR2 SMNVEV (reference sequence). Construction of TCR beta libraries relied on iRepertoire HTBI primers and on Arm-PCR targeting CDR3 regions. TCRdb called the multiplex PCR reads again in MiXCR, with one record for every CDR3 protein. The sample lists hundreds of thousands of distinct CDR3 sequences, about a fifth seen once, with less than 9% in the top ten. Time point defined: persistent/refractory GD, antithyroid drugs over 5 years with positive TRAb. RNA from PBMCs was the source of the TCR library. The specimen was peripheral blood mononuclear cells (PBMCs), collected when the disease was refractory, from a patient treated with antithyroid drugs. The V call is TRBV27, the J call TRBJ2-2; D possibly corresponds to TRBD2 (6 bases). This clonotype originated in a female donor with Graves disease. The CDR3 coding sequence is TGTGCCAGCCGTTTGCGGGGCGTAAGGGGGGAGCTGTTTTTT. Protein: CASRLRGVRGELFF.